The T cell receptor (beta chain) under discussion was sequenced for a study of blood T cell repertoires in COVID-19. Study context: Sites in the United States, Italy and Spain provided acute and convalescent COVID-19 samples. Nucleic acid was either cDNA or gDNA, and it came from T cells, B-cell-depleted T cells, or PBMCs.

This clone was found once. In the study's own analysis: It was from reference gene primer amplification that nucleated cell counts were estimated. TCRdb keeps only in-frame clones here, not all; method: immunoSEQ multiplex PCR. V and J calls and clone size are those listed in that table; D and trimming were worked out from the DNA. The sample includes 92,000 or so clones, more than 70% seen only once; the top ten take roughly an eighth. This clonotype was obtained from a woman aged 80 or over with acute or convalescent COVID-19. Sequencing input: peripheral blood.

CDR3 region: CSASLAGGNTIYF. The CDR3, as DNA: TGCAGTGCTAGTCTGGCGGGAGGAAACACCATATATTTT. This rearrangement joins TRBV20-1 to TRBJ1-3; unclear D gene. This CDR3 spans 13 amino acids. The V and J ends lost 3 bases and 4 bases respectively, with 10 bases between them. Per germline, CDR1 DFQATT and CDR2 SNEGSKA (reference sequence).